This TCR beta chain was sequenced for a study of cytomegalovirus exposure and HLA in healthy donors. General study points: Among TCR beta chains, those listed as cytomegalovirus-associated numbered over 150. A later analysis showed HLA-associated TCR beta chains outstripping equally common others in clonal expansion.

V was clipped by 7 bases and J by 7 bases, with 13 bases between them. Germline assignment: CDR1 SQVTM and CDR2 ANQGSEA. This CDR3 comprises 11 residues. The PCR employed 60 Vbeta primers together with 13 Jbeta primers. This table comes from immunoSEQ multiplex PCR, and its TCRdb copy is limited to in-frame clones, with some not included. The sample includes fewer than 350,000 clones, roughly 89% of them seen just once. This clone was seen once. Its antigen is as yet unknown. The sample comprised PBMCs. This TCR derives from a woman under 30 in good health and CMV-seronegative. This sequence joins TRBV29-1 and TRBJ1-2, with D possibly TRBD1 on 6 matching bases. The CDR3 sequence: CSEQTGLGYTF. The CDR3 DNA reads as TGCAGCGAACAAACAGGGCTTGGCTACACCTTC.